Sequencing of this T cell receptor beta chain was carried out in a study of cytomegalovirus exposure and HLA in healthy donors. Findings of the study overall: In an earlier analysis, productive rearrangement rates for most beta V segments clustered near 87% or 30%.

The primer mix had 60 Vbeta and 13 Jbeta primers. Authors' analysis steps: Unique TCR beta chains numbered 80 million to 95 million in a later analysis, with about 9.9 million shared. The method was immunoSEQ multiplex PCR; TCRdb's version includes in-frame clones alone and lacks a portion of them. V, J and clone size are taken as reported in that table, and D and trimming were inferred from the DNA itself. The data show around 160,000 clones, about three quarters seen once. Donors were ostensibly healthy at sampling, although undocumented immune exposures were probable. In the case of this clone: The antigen is undetermined.

The TCR was taken from a man aged 45 to 65 in good health and CMV-seropositive. Sample: PBMCs.

The CDR3 DNA reads as TGTGCCAGCAGCTTAGTGGTTTCCTACGGCTACACCTTC. Protein product: CASSLVVSYGYTF. The chain couples TRBV11-2 to TRBJ1-2; the D is unclear. Germline CDR1 and CDR2: SGHAT and FQNNGV. V lost 1 base and J 8 bases, leaving 11 bases between the germline ends. The CDR3 totals 13 residues. Full variable domain (remainder filled in from reference TRBV11-2 and TRBJ1-2): EAGVAQSPRYKIIEKRQSVAFWCNPISGHATLYWYQQILGQGPKLLIQFQNNGVVDDSQLPKDRFSAERLKGVDSTLKIQPAKLEDSAVYLCASSLVVSYGYTFGSGTRLTVV.